These 7 T cell receptor beta chains were sequenced from one sample in a study of CD4 T cells in relation to SARS-CoV-2 and coronaviruses. The antigens these receptors bind are not known. TCRdb's copy holds only in-frame clones and misses some; the assay was immunoSEQ multiplex PCR. Among over 35,000 clones, roughly 80% were seen once, and the ten largest hold approximately 20%. Sequenced input: memory CD4+ T cells from PBMCs, cultured in vitro. These receptors were taken from an adult with COVID-19.

Only a few counts were recorded for this clone. The chain uses TRBV7-3 and TRBJ2-7; 7 bases line up with TRBD2. The CDR3 length is 17 residues. After removal of 6 bases from V and 1 base from J, the junction contained 15 bases not matched to a gene. Germline CDR1 reads SGHTA; CDR2 reads FQGTGA. For the CDR3, the DNA is TGTGCCAGCAGTAGAACCCCGGGAGGTTCAGGGTCCTACGAGCAGTACTTC. Protein product: CASSRTPGGSGSYEQYF. Filled out from reference TRBV7-3 and TRBJ2-7, the complete variable domain reads GAGVSQTPSNKVTEKGKYVELRCDPISGHTALYWYRQSLGQGPEFLIYFQGTGAADDSGLPNDRFFAVRPEGSVSTLKIQRTERGDSAVYLCASSRTPGGSGSYEQYFGPGTRLTVT.

The chain combines TRBV2 with TRBJ1-2, with TRBD1 matching 7 bases. Germline lookup yields CDR1 SNHLY and CDR2 FYNNEI. The junction had 20 bases not matched to a gene; V was cut back by 6 bases and J by 4 bases. There are 18 residues in the CDR3. The CDR3 reads CASRPQTGTAVVSYGYTF. The CDR3 DNA reads TGTGCCAGCAGACCACAAACCGGGACAGCGGTGGTCTCCTATGGCTACACCTTC.

This rearrangement joins TRBV9 to TRBJ2-2; D unclear. This CDR3 is built from 14 residues. Germline-derived CDR1 and CDR2 are SGDLS and YYNGEE. V was shortened by 0 bases and J by 2 bases, with 5 bases between the two germline ends. The CDR3 sequence is CASSVVGNTGELFF. As DNA, the CDR3 is TGTGCCAGCAGCGTAGTTGGTAACACCGGGGAGCTGTTTTTT.

The chain joins TRBV19 to TRBJ2-2, with D perhaps TRBD1 or TRBD2 (5 bases each). CDR3 length: 12 amino acids. Germline CDR1 is LNHDA and CDR2 is SQIVND (reference sequence). Trimming cost V 5 bases and J 7 bases, with 8 bases left between them. The CDR3 nucleotides read TGTGCCAGTAGTCTGGGGGTCGGGGAGCTGTTTTTT. This translates into CASSLGVGELFF. The whole variable domain, remainder taken from reference TRBV19 and TRBJ2-2, is DGGITQSPKYLFRKEGQNVTLSCEQNLNHDAMYWYRQDPGQGLRLIYYSQIVNDFQKGDIAEGYSVSREKKESFPLTVTSAQKNPTAFYLCASSLGVGELFFGEGSRLTVL.

V is TRBV15 and J is TRBJ2-3; TRBD1 aligns across 9 bases. This CDR3 comprises 16 residues. Germline V gives CDR1 LNHNV, CDR2 YYDKDF (reference sequence). V shed 1 base, J shed 4 bases, and the junction held 6 bases outside the gene matches. CDR3 DNA sequence: TGTGCCACCAGCAGAGTGGGGGGACAGGGTCCAGATACGCAGTATTTT. Its protein is CATSRVGGQGPDTQYF.

This clone was counted only a few times. The chain couples TRBV5-4 to TRBJ2-1, with D unclear. CDR1 and CDR2 from the germline V gene are SGHNT and YYREEE (reference sequence). The CDR3 is 14 amino acids. V lost 1 base and J lost 8, with 13 bases in between. The chain's CDR3 is CASSLNPSADEQFF. CDR3 nucleotides: TGTGCCAGCAGCTTGAATCCCAGCGCGGATGAGCAGTTCTTC.

The J gene is TRBJ2-7, the V gene TRBV5-1; D is undetermined. CDR3 size: 12 residues. In germline, CDR1 is SGHRS, CDR2 YFSETQ. Trimming removed 5 bases at V and 1 base at J, with 7 bases between. In DNA, the CDR3 is TGCGCCAGCAGTCCCCCATCCTACGAGCAGTACTTC. Translation gives CASSPPSYEQYF.